Presented here are 30 T cell receptor beta chains from one specimen sequenced in a study of OX40 agonist ivuxolimab in advanced cancers. The library came from the immunoSEQ multiplex PCR assay. TCRdb stores this immuneACCESS table with in-frame sequences only. Part of the clones is absent; in the studies checked, under half of the shortfall reflects unresolved V genes, and no reason is known for the rest. The sample data list about 93,000 clones, and 94% of these were observed just once. The ten biggest clones cover 2% to 3% of the sample. Sequenced here: CD4+ or CD8+ T cells sorted from blood, sampled in a trial of the OX40 agonist ivuxolimab. The receptors derive from an adult with an advanced solid tumor such as melanoma, head and neck, liver or kidney cancer.

This chain connects TRBV25-1 to TRBJ2-1, with a tentative D call TRBD2 (6 bases). Germline values: CDR1 MGHDK, CDR2 SYGVNS. V lost 4 bases, J lost 8 bases, and 12 bases lay in between. CDR3 length equals 13 residues. CDR3 amino acids: CASSAPRRDEQFF. The CDR3 nucleotides are TGTGCCAGCAGTGCCCCAAGGAGGGATGAGCAGTTCTTC.

The chain joins TRBV6-5 to TRBJ2-1, with 8 bases matching TRBD2. CDR1 is MNHEY and CDR2 is SVGAGI in the germline V gene. The CDR3 contains 13 residues. V shed 5 bases and J 6 bases; nucleotides not matched to a gene: 3. The CDR3 region has the DNA TGTGCCAGCAGTCCCCGGGGGGGCAATGAGCAGTTCTTC. Translation gives CASSPRGGNEQFF.

The rearrangement uses TRBV6-6 and TRBJ2-5; no reliable D call. Germline V gene lookup returns CDR1 MNHNY and CDR2 SVGAGI (reference sequence). V lost 8 bases, J lost 4 bases, and 14 bases lay in between. The CDR3 is made up of 13 amino acids. CDR3 bases: TGTGCCAGCGGTCCGGGCCTCGTAGAGACCCAGTACTTC. Its translation is CASGPGLVETQYF.

V is TRBV5-6 and J is TRBJ1-2; D call uncertain. The CDR3 is made up of 15 amino acids. V was cut by 0 bases and J by 4 bases, with 13 bases left in between. Per the germline V gene, CDR1 is SGHDT and CDR2 is YYEEEE. The CDR3 loop is CASSLGTGWGYGYTF. CDR3 DNA sequence: TGTGCCAGCAGCTTGGGGACCGGATGGGGCTATGGCTACACCTTC.

The V gene is TRBV7-2, the J gene TRBJ2-3; unclear D gene. CDR3 size: 15 residues. V was pared by 5 bases and J by 4 bases, with 16 bases between. CDR1 and CDR2 from the germline V gene are SGHTA and FQGNSA. The CDR3 DNA is TGTGCCAGCAGCATTCGCCCCGTCCAGCCAGATACGCAGTATTTT. Protein: CASSIRPVQPDTQYF.

V gene TRBV27 combines with J gene TRBJ2-3, with D perhaps TRBD1 (6 bases). The CDR3 is made up of 15 amino acids. Trimming removed 4 bases from V and 0 bases from J, with 11 bases in between. The germline V gene has CDR1 MNHEY and CDR2 SMNVEV (reference sequence). CDR3 protein: CASSSHRVSTDTQYF. The DNA of the CDR3 is TGTGCCAGCAGTTCACACAGGGTCAGCACAGATACGCAGTATTTT.

CDR3 protein: CASSLSAGADYEQYF. In DNA form, the CDR3 reads TGTGCCAGCAGCTTGTCGGCGGGAGCGGACTACGAGCAGTACTTC. The rearrangement joins TRBV5-4 to TRBJ2-7, with 7 bases that match TRBD2. The CDR3 sequence is 15 residues long. Germline CDR1 SGHNT, CDR2 YYREEE (reference sequence). V shed 1 base and J 3 bases; nucleotides not matched to a gene: 7.

The chain couples TRBV6-5 to TRBJ1-3; D is unresolved. Trimming took off 4 bases at V and 3 bases at J, with 10 bases between the two ends. Germline V gene sequence: CDR1 MNHEY, CDR2 SVGAGI. The CDR3 runs to 14 residues. CDR3 loop: CASSSPVDGNTIYF. CDR3 nucleotides: TGTGCCAGCAGTTCCCCCGTTGATGGAAACACCATATATTTT.

The CDR3 sequence is CASSPTGGRLNTEAFF. The CDR3 DNA reads as TGTGCCAGCAGTCCTACAGGGGGCCGGTTGAACACTGAAGCTTTCTTT. This chain joins TRBV13 and TRBJ1-1, with 9 positions matching TRBD1. The V segment lost 6 bases and the J segment 0 bases; nucleotides outside the gene matches: 8. CDR3 length: 16 amino acids. Germline V CDR1 and CDR2: PRHDT, FYEKMQ (reference sequence).

V gene TRBV6-5 combines with J gene TRBJ2-1, with D perhaps matching TRBD1 (6 bases). The germline V gene has CDR1 MNHEY and CDR2 SVGAGI. V lost 0 bases to trimming and J lost 5 bases, with 14 bases between them. The CDR3 totals 16 residues. CDR3 nucleotides: TGTGCCAGCAGTTACTCGTCCGGAACAGGGAACAATGAGCAGTTCTTC. Its protein product is CASSYSSGTGNNEQFF.

The chain has TRBV2 and TRBJ2-2; D gene uncertain. The CDR3 is 13 residues long. Germline V CDR1 and CDR2: SNHLY, FYNNEI. V was clipped by 3 bases and J by 4 bases, with 6 bases between them. CDR3 sequence (DNA): TGTGCCAGCAGTGATGGTAGCACCGGGGAGCTGTTTTTT. Its translation: CASSDGSTGELFF.

The J gene is TRBJ2-2, the V gene TRBV5-8; 10 bases are a match to TRBD1. Per germline, CDR1 SGHTS and CDR2 YDEGEE. With V trimmed by 4 bases and J by 1 base, 4 bases remained unmatched. The CDR3 is made up of 16 amino acids. CDR3 amino acids: CASSLWTGGNTGELFF. Written as DNA, the CDR3 is TGTGCCAGCAGCCTCTGGACAGGGGGGAACACCGGGGAGCTGTTTTTT.

This clone was seen more than once but under ten times. Distinct nucleotide sequences in the sample also encode this CDR3. The chain recombines TRBV19 with TRBJ2-7; TRBD1 agrees at 11 bases. The CDR3 contains 14 residues. V shed 7 bases and J 2 bases; nucleotides not matched to a gene: 4. The germline gives CDR1 LNHDA, CDR2 SQIVND (reference sequence). DNA of the CDR3: TGTGCCAGTACCCCGGGACAGGGGGCCTACGAGCAGTACTTC. Residues: CASTPGQGAYEQYF.

The V call is TRBV25-1, the J call TRBJ2-1, with 10 positions matching TRBD2. The CDR3 runs 16 residues. The germline gives CDR1 MGHDK, CDR2 SYGVNS. V shed 3 bases, J shed 6 bases, and the junction held 8 bases outside the gene matches. The CDR3 DNA reads as TGTGCCAGCAGTGATGGAGGGTTAGCGGGAGGCAATGAGCAGTTCTTC. Its protein product is CASSDGGLAGGNEQFF.

The chain employs TRBV11-2 and TRBJ1-1; a weak D match, TRBD1 (6 bases). This CDR3 is built from 15 residues. Trimming left V 1 base short and J 3 bases short, with 12 bases between. CDR1 and CDR2 (germline): SGHAT, FQNNGV. The CDR3 here is CASSLVSGAHTEAFF. The CDR3 bases are TGTGCCAGCAGCTTAGTGTCAGGGGCGCACACTGAAGCTTTCTTT.

The chain couples TRBV11-2 to TRBJ2-7, with a weak D call TRBD1 (6 bases). CDR1 is SGHAT and CDR2 is FQNNGV in the germline V gene. This CDR3 has 14 residues. Trimming cost V 5 bases and J 2 bases, with 13 bases left between them. CDR3 amino acids: CASSLYRGTYEQYF. The CDR3 nucleotides are TGTGCCAGCAGCCTTTATAGGGGGACCTACGAGCAGTACTTC.

The J gene is TRBJ2-5, the V gene TRBV30; TRBD1 matches at 7 bases. The CDR3 runs 15 residues. The germline CDR1 and CDR2 sequences are GTSNPN and SVGIG (reference sequence). With V trimmed by 3 bases and J by 4 bases, 11 bases remained unmatched. The CDR3 DNA reads as TGTGCCTGGAGGGGCTGGACAGGCAGGACAGAGACCCAGTACTTC. Its protein product is CAWRGWTGRTETQYF.

The chain uses TRBV4-1 and TRBJ1-1, with D maybe TRBD1 (6 bases). The germline V gene has CDR1 MGHRA and CDR2 YSYEKL. The CDR3 has 14 amino acids. V lost 4 bases and J lost 10, with 19 bases in between. CDR3 residues: CASSLSDGVRGAFF. The CDR3 bases are TGCGCCAGCAGCCTTTCCGATGGGGTCAGGGGAGCTTTCTTT.

The CDR3: CASSSLAGNEQYF. The CDR3 DNA is TGTGCCAGCAGCTCGCTAGCGGGAAACGAGCAGTACTTC. V and J are TRBV7-6 and TRBJ2-7; the match to TRBD2 covers 9 bases. The CDR3 consists of 13 residues. Germline-derived CDR1 and CDR2 are SGHVS and FNYEAQ. J lost 5 bases, V lost 4 bases, and 3 bases had no gene match.

The V call is TRBV5-1, the J call TRBJ1-1; D may be TRBD1 (6 bases). This CDR3 has 12 residues. Germline V CDR1 and CDR2: SGHRS, YFSETQ. The V gene lost 1 base and the J gene lost 11 bases, with 12 bases spanning the gap. The CDR3 coding sequence is TGCGCCAGCAGCTTGAACAGGGAATCGGCTTTCTTT. Amino acid sequence: CASSLNRESAFF.

The genes are TRBV27 and TRBJ2-1; 7 bases line up with TRBD2. The CDR3 extends over 14 amino acids. V shed 8 bases and J 5 bases; nucleotides not matched to a gene: 9. Germline V gene data show CDR1 as MNHEY and CDR2 as SMNVEV (reference sequence). The CDR3 DNA follows: TGTGCCAGCGGGGCGGGAGCCCCCCACAATGAGCAGTTCTTC. Protein sequence: CASGAGAPHNEQFF.

This clone came up a few times. This chain links TRBV15 with TRBJ2-1, with TRBD1 matching 8 bases. V lost 4 bases, J lost 1 base, and 6 bases stayed unmatched. Germline loops: CDR1 LNHNV, CDR2 YYDKDF (reference sequence). CDR3 size: 16 residues. As DNA, the CDR3 is TGTGCCACCAGCATAGAAACAGGGGGGTCCTACAATGAGCAGTTCTTC. This codes for CATSIETGGSYNEQFF.

The rearrangement uses TRBV19 and TRBJ1-4; TRBD1 is a possible D gene (5 bases). This CDR3 has 15 residues. V was shortened by 11 bases and J by 3 bases, with 19 bases between the two germline ends. CDR1 is LNHDA and CDR2 is SQIVND in the germline V gene (reference sequence). The CDR3 loop is CAAGISGWANEKLFF. CDR3 nucleotide sequence: TGTGCCGCCGGGATCTCAGGGTGGGCTAATGAAAAACTGTTTTTT.

In its sample, this clone was seen a few times. The J gene is TRBJ2-4, the V gene TRBV19; the D gene is possibly TRBD2 (7 bases). The length of the CDR3 is 14 residues. Trimming cost V 6 bases and J 6 bases, with 15 bases left between them. The germline CDR1 and CDR2 sequences are LNHDA and SQIVND (reference sequence). CDR3 DNA sequence: TGTGCCAGTAGCCGGGGGGCAGGCGGAAACATTCAGTACTTC. This encodes CASSRGAGGNIQYF.

The gene calls are TRBV5-6 and TRBJ2-5; D is unclear. The germline V and J ends were trimmed by 6 bases and 0 bases, with 6 bases remaining between them. CDR1 is SGHDT and CDR2 is YYEEEE in the germline V gene. The CDR3 is 12 amino acids. CDR3 loop: CASNLYQETQYF. CDR3 DNA sequence: TGTGCCAGCAATTTGTACCAAGAGACCCAGTACTTC. The variable domain in full, with the rest retrieved from reference TRBV5-6 and TRBJ2-5, is DAGVTQSPTHLIKTRGQQVTLRCSPKSGHDTVSWYQQALGQGPQFIFQYYEEEERQRGNFPDRFSGHQFPNYSSELNVNALLLGDSALYLCASNLYQETQYFGPGTRLLVL.

The chain has TRBV11-2 and TRBJ2-7; D is ambiguous. The germline V and J ends were trimmed by 4 bases and 0 bases, with 10 bases remaining between them. CDR1 is SGHAT, CDR2 FQNNGV, per germline. This CDR3 has 14 amino acids. The CDR3 here is CASSSGPHSYEQYF. Written as DNA, the CDR3 is TGTGCCAGCAGCTCGGGCCCTCACTCCTACGAGCAGTACTTC.

The chain combines TRBV11-2 with TRBJ2-2, with D possibly called TRBD1 or TRBD2 (7 bases each). The V end was cut by 5 bases, the J end by 5 bases, with 12 bases between. CDR1 is SGHAT and CDR2 is FQNNGV in the germline V gene. CDR3 length equals 14 residues. The CDR3 DNA follows: TGTGCCAGCAGCCCCAGGGGGGGTACCGGGGAGCTGTTTTTT. Translating it yields CASSPRGGTGELFF.

This chain links TRBV11-2 with TRBJ1-1; tentative D call: TRBD1 (6 bases). The CDR3 runs to 15 residues. In germline, CDR1 is SGHAT, CDR2 FQNNGV. Trimming took 0 bases from V and 7 from J, leaving 15 bases between them. The CDR3: CASSLDLGGDLEAFF. DNA for the CDR3: TGTGCCAGCAGCTTAGACCTAGGGGGGGACCTTGAAGCTTTCTTT.

V usage is TRBV10-1 and J usage is TRBJ2-4; D may match TRBD1 or TRBD2 (6 bases each). The CDR3 is 17 residues long. Germline values: CDR1 WNHNN, CDR2 SYGVQD (reference sequence). V gave up 0 bases and J gave up 6 bases, with 18 bases separating them. CDR3 nucleotides: TGCGCCAGCAGTGAGTCGCCGGAAGGGGGGCCGGGAAACATTCAGTACTTC. This sequence encodes CASSESPEGGPGNIQYF.

This chain connects TRBV27 to TRBJ1-2; weak D call: TRBD1 (5 bases). Trimming stripped 5 bases from V and 7 bases from J, with 11 bases between. This CDR3 has 12 amino acids. The V gene's germline CDR1 is MNHEY and CDR2 SMNVEV (reference sequence). Here the CDR3 DNA reads TGTGCCAGCAGTGGGGGTCCCCGTGGCTACACCTTC. It yields the protein CASSGGPRGYTF.